Shown below are 14 T cell receptor beta chains from a single sample sequenced in a study of shared clonotypes between healthy human individuals. The assay was immunoSEQ multiplex PCR, and TCRdb's table has in-frame clones only and misses some. This sample has millions of clones, with roughly 93% found just once. The sequencing input was naive CD4+ T cells from PBMCs. The subset is: CD45RA+ positively selected. Source of these receptors: a man between 18 and 29 years old in good health. Some clones in this sample may be carry-over from other donors' samples.

The chain couples TRBV25-1 to TRBJ2-7; possibly TRBD1 for D (5 bases). V was clipped by 3 bases and J by 6 bases, with 12 bases between them. Germline V CDR1 and CDR2: MGHDK, SYGVNS. There are 13 residues in the CDR3. CDR3 coding DNA: TGTGCCAGCAGTGACGGAAGAAGGGGCGAGCAGTACTTC. Protein: CASSDGRRGEQYF.

The chain is built from TRBV1 and TRBJ2-6; TRBD2 is the table's D call, not checked against the DNA. TRBV1 corresponds to a pseudogene. CDR3 length equals 21 residues. CDR3 region: CTSSSRSPLAGRESGANVLTF. The CDR3 region has the DNA TGCACCAGCAGCTCAAGATCCCCCTTAGCGGGAAGGGAATCTGGGGCCAACGTCCTGACTTTC.

The chain links TRBV11-2 to TRBJ2-1; 13 bases are a match to TRBD2. The germline V gene encodes CDR1 SGHAT and CDR2 FQNNGV. J was trimmed by 10 bases and V by 2 bases; bases with no gene match: 8. CDR3 length equals 16 residues. Here the CDR3 DNA reads TGTGCCAGCAGCTTACACCCCGGGACTAGCGGGACGGAGCAGTTCTTC. Protein sequence: CASSLHPGTSGTEQFF.

The gene calls are TRBV28 and TRBJ2-1, with D maybe TRBD2 (5 bases). V shed 3 bases and J shed 7 bases, with 16 bases lying between them. CDR1 and CDR2 (germline): MDHEN, SYDVKM. The length of the CDR3 is 15 residues. The DNA for the CDR3 is TGTGCCAGCAGTTTGTCGGGGATATTGCAGAATGAGCAGTTCTTC. Translation: CASSLSGILQNEQFF.

Comments on this clone: At the DNA level, this CDR3 is encoded by other sequences in the same sample as well. This chain connects TRBV28 to TRBJ1-2; D unclear. This CDR3 contains 11 residues. Germline assignment: CDR1 MDHEN and CDR2 SYDVKM. The V and J ends lost 8 bases and 0 bases respectively, with 4 bases between them. The CDR3 loop reads CASQTNYGYTF. CDR3 nucleotide sequence: TGTGCCAGCCAAACTAACTATGGCTACACCTTC.

This sequence joins TRBV27 and TRBJ2-5; tentatively, D is TRBD2 (6 bases). This CDR3 has 17 residues. CDR1 MNHEY and CDR2 SMNVEV come from the germline V gene (reference sequence). V was pared by 6 bases and J by 3 bases, with 23 bases between. The CDR3 protein is CASSPAQGLGGEETQYF. The CDR3 DNA reads as TGTGCCAGCAGCCCAGCCCAAGGGCTGGGGGGAGAAGAGACCCAGTACTTC.

This sequence joins TRBV28 and TRBJ2-4; a possible D gene is TRBD1 (6 bases). This CDR3 spans 16 amino acids. Trimming removed 6 bases from V and 0 bases from J, with 15 bases in between. CDR1 MDHEN and CDR2 SYDVKM come from the germline V gene. The CDR3 spells CASSTGTLSAKNIQYF. Written as DNA, the CDR3 is TGTGCCAGCAGCACCGGGACACTTTCAGCCAAAAACATTCAGTACTTC.

The chain combines TRBV6-4 with TRBJ1-4; maybe TRBD1 (6 bases). The CDR3 contains 13 residues. Trimming cost V 4 bases and J 7 bases, with 10 bases left between them. Looked up from germline, CDR1 is MRHNA and CDR2 is SNTAGT. The CDR3 sequence: CASSARGGEKLFF. The CDR3 DNA follows: TGTGCCAGCAGTGCCAGGGGAGGTGAAAAACTGTTTTTT.

This clone was detected only once. The chain combines TRBV5-8 with TRBJ2-1; D ambiguous. With 3 bases removed from V and 0 bases from J, the gap between germline ends came to 7 bases. The CDR3 extends over 14 amino acids. Germline assignment: CDR1 SGHTS and CDR2 YDEGEE. The CDR3 region is CASSSSASYNEQFF. CDR3 DNA: TGTGCCAGCAGCTCCTCCGCCTCCTACAATGAGCAGTTCTTC.

This chain links TRBV19 with TRBJ2-3, with TRBD1 matching 9 bases. V dropped 6 bases and J dropped 4; count of bases not matched to a gene: 2. CDR1 is LNHDA and CDR2 is SQIVND in the germline V gene (reference sequence). This CDR3 comprises 13 residues. CDR3 sequence: CASRNRGPDTQYF. The CDR3 DNA follows: TGTGCCAGTAGGAACAGGGGGCCAGATACGCAGTATTTT.

CDR3 amino acids: CASGSGQGGYTF. The CDR3 bases are TGTGCTAGTGGTTCTGGACAGGGCGGCTACACCTTC. This chain links TRBV12-5 with TRBJ1-2, with 8 nucleotides matching TRBD1. V lost 4 bases to trimming and J lost 8 bases; unmatched junction nucleotides: 3. Germline V gives CDR1 LGHNT, CDR2 FRNRAP. The CDR3 is made up of 12 amino acids.

The chain's CDR3 is CASSANSGANVLTF. The CDR3 coding sequence is TGTGCCAGCAGCGCCAATTCTGGGGCCAACGTCCTGACTTTC. The rearrangement uses TRBV7-9 and TRBJ2-6, with D uncertain. Trimming cost V 5 bases and J 1 base, with 6 bases left between them. The CDR3 is made up of 14 amino acids. Germline values: CDR1 SEHNR, CDR2 FQNEAQ (reference sequence).

This clone was seen only once. The CDR3 reads CASSLDGTSYEGQFF. In nucleotides, the CDR3 is TGCGCCAGCAGCTTGGATGGGACTAGCTACGAGGGCCAGTTCTTC. The rearrangement joins TRBV5-1 to TRBJ2-1, with 9 positions matching TRBD2. This CDR3 spans 15 amino acids. CDR1 and CDR2 (germline): SGHRS, YFSETQ. After removal of 0 bases from V and 13 bases from J, the junction contained 11 bases not matched to a gene.

The chain employs TRBV11-3 and TRBJ2-2; no clear D gene. V was trimmed by 4 bases and J by 3 bases, leaving 15 bases between them. The CDR3 runs to 16 residues. Germline V gene sequence: CDR1 SGHNT, CDR2 YENEEA. The CDR3 DNA follows: TGTGCCAGCAGCTCCCACCGGAGTCCGGACACCGGGGAGCTGTTTTTT. This sequence encodes CASSSHRSPDTGELFF.